The clone carrying this T cell receptor beta chain was recorded a few times. No antigen is known for it. This sample is drawn from a study of regulatory T cells in long-lasting Graves disease. Study-level findings and limits: For persistent Graves' patients, TCR diversity was lower than for newly diagnosed ones.

The time point was: persistent/refractory GD, antithyroid drugs over 5 years with positive TRAb. From RNA extracted from PBMCs, the TCR library was made. Assembly of TCR beta libraries relied on iRepertoire HTBI primers together with Arm-PCR of CDR3 regions. TCRdb itself ran the multiplex PCR reads through MiXCR, one entry per CDR3 protein. The sample contains about 460,000 distinct CDR3 sequences, about 20% of which appear only once. This receptor was taken from a female donor with Graves disease. Specimen: peripheral blood mononuclear cells (PBMCs), collected when the disease was refractory, from a patient treated with antithyroid drugs.

CDR3 coding DNA: TGTGCCAGCAGCTTCCAGCGCGGCAGCCACATACGTAATTCACCCCTCCACTTT. This sequence encodes CASSFQRGSHIRNSPLHF. This chain uses TRBV7-9 with TRBJ1-6, with D unresolved. Germline V lookup: CDR1 SEHNR, CDR2 FQNEAQ (reference sequence). V was shortened by 3 bases and J by 6 bases, with 21 bases between the two germline ends. CDR3 size: 18 residues.